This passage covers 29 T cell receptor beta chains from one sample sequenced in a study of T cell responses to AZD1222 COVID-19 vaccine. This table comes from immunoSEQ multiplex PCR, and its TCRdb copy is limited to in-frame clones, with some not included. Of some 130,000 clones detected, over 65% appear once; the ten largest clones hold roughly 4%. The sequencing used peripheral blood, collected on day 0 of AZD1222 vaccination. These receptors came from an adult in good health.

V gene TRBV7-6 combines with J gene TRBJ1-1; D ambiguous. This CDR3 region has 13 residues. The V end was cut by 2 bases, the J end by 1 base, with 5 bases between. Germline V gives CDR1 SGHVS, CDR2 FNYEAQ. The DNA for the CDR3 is TGTGCCAGCAGCTTACTTCGGAACACTGAAGCTTTCTTT. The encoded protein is CASSLLRNTEAFF.

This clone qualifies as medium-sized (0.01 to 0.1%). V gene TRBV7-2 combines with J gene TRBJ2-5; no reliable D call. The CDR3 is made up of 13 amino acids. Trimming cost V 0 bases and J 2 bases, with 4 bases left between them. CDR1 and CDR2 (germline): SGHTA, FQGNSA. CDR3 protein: CASSLARQETQYF. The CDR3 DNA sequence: TGTGCCAGCAGCTTAGCGCGACAAGAGACCCAGTACTTC.

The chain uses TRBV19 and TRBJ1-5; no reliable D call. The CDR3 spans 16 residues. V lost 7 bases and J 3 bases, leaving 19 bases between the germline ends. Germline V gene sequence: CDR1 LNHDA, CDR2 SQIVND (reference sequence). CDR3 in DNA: TGTGCCAGTACTACACTCTCAACGGTATACAATCAGCCCCAGCATTTT. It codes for CASTTLSTVYNQPQHF.

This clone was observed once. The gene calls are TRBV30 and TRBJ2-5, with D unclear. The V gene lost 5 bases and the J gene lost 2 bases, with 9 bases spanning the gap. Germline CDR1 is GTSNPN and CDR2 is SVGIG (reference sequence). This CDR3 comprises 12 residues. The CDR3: CAWSGAQETQYF. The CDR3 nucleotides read TGTGCCTGGTCAGGAGCTCAAGAGACCCAGTACTTC.

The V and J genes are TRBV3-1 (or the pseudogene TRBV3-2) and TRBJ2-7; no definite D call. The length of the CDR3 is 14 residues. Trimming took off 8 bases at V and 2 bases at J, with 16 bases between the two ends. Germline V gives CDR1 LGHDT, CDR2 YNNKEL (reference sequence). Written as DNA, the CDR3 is TGTGCCAGCGGTATATCCCTCCTCCCCTACGAGCAGTACTTC. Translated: CASGISLLPYEQYF.

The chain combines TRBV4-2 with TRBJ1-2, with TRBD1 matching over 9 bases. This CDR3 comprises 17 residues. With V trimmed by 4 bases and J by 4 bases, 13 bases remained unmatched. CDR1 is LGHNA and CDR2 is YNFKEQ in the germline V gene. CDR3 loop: CASSPGTGTSLGYGYTF. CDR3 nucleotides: TGTGCCAGCAGCCCCGGGACAGGGACCTCTCTGGGCTATGGCTACACCTTC.

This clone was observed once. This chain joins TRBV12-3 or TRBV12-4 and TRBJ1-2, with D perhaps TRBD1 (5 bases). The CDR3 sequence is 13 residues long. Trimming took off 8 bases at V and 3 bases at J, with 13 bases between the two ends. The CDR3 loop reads CASSTRTHYGYTF. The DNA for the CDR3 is TGTGCCAGCTCGACTCGGACACACTATGGCTACACCTTC.

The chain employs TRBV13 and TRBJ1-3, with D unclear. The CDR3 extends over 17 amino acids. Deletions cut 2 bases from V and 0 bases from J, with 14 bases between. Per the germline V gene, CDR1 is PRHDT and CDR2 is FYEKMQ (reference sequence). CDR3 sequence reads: CASSLRSGRISGNTIYF. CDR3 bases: TGTGCCAGCAGCTTAAGGTCCGGACGGATCTCTGGAAACACCATATATTTT.

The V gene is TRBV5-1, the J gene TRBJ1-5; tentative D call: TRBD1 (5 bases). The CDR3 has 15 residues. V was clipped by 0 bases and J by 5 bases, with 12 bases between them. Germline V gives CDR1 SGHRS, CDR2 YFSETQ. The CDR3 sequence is CASSLGSRGDQPQHF. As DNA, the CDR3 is TGCGCCAGCAGCTTGGGCTCCCGGGGGGATCAGCCCCAGCATTTT. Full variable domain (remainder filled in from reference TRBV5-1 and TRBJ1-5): KAGVTQTPRYLIKTRGQQVTLSCSPISGHRSVSWYQQTPGQGLQFLFEYFSETQRNKGNFPGRFSGRQFSNSRSEMNVSTLELGDSALYLCASSLGSRGDQPQHFGDGTRLSIL.

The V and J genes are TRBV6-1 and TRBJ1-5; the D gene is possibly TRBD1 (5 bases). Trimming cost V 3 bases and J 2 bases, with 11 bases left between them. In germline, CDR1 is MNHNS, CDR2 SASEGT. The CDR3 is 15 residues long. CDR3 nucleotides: TGTGCCAGCAGTGACCGCAAACAGGGCAATCAGCCCCAGCATTTT. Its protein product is CASSDRKQGNQPQHF.

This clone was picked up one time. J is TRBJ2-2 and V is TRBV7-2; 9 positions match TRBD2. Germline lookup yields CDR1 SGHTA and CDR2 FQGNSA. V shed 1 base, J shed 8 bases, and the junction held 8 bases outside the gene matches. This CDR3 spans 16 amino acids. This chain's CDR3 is CASSLGVAGAAGELFF. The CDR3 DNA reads TGTGCCAGCAGCTTAGGGGTAGCGGGGGCAGCGGGGGAGCTGTTTTTT.

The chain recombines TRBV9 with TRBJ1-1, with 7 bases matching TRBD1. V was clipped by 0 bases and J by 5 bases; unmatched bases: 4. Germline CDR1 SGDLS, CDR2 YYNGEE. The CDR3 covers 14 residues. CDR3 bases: TGTGCCAGCAGCGTAGAACAGGGGAGGACTGAAGCTTTCTTT. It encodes CASSVEQGRTEAFF.

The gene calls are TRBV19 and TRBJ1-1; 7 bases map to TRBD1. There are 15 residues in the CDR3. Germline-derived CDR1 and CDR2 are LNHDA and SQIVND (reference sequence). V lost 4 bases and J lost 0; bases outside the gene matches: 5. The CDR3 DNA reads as TGTGCCAGTAGTAGAGAGACAGGGATGAACACTGAAGCTTTCTTT. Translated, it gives CASSRETGMNTEAFF.

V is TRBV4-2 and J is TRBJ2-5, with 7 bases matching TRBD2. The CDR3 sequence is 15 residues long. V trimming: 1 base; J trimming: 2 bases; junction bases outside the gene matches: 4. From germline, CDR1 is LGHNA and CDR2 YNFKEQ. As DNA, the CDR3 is TGTGCCAGCAGCCAAGCGGCTAGCGGACAAGAGACCCAGTACTTC. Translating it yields CASSQAASGQETQYF.

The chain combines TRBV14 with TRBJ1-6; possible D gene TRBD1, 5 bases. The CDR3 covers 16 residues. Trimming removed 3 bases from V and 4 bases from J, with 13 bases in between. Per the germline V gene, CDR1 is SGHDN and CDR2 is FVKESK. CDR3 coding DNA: TGTGCCAGCAGCCAGGTCCAGGGACGTTATAATTCACCCCTCCACTTT. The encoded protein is CASSQVQGRYNSPLHF.

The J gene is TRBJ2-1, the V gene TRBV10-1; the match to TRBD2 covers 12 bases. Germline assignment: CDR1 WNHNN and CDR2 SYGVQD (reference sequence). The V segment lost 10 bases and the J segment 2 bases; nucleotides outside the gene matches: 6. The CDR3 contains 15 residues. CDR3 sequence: CAILTSGGTYNEQFF. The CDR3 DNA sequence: TGCGCCATCCTGACTAGCGGGGGCACCTACAATGAGCAGTTCTTC.

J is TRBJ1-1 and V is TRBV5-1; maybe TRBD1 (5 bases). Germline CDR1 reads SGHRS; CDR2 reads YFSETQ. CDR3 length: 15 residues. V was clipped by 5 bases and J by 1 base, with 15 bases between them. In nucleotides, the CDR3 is TGCGCCAGCAGTTTAGACGGGACGCAGAACACTGAAGCTTTCTTT. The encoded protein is CASSLDGTQNTEAFF.

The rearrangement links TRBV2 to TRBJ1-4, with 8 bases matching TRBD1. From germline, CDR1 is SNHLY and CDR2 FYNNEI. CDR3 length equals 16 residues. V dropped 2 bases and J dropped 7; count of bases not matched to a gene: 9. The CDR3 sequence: CASSELNSGGREKLFF. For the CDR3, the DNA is TGTGCCAGCAGTGAATTAAATTCAGGGGGCCGTGAAAAACTGTTTTTT.

DNA of the CDR3: TGTGCCAGCAGCTTGCGGGACAGGGGAAGGGATGAGCAGTTCTTC. This codes for CASSLRDRGRDEQFF. V gene TRBV7-6 combines with J gene TRBJ2-1; TRBD1 matches at 10 bases. V gave up 3 bases and J gave up 8 bases; unmatched junction bases: 7. The CDR3 contains 15 residues. Germline V lookup: CDR1 SGHVS, CDR2 FNYEAQ.

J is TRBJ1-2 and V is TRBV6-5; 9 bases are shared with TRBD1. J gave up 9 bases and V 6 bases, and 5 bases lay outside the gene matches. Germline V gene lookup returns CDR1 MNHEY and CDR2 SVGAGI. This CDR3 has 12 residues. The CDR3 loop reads CASSLTGGSYTF. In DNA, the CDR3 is TGTGCCAGCAGCCTAACAGGGGGCAGCTACACCTTC.

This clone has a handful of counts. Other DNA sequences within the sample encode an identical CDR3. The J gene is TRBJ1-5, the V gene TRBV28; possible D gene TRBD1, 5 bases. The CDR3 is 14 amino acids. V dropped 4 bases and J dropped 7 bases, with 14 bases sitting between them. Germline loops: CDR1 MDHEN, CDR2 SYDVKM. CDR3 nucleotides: TGTGCCAGCAGTTCTTCAGGGAGCGGGCAGCCCCAGCATTTT. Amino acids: CASSSSGSGQPQHF. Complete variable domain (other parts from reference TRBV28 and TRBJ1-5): DVKVTQSSRYLVKRTGEKVFLECVQDMDHENMFWYRQDPGLGLRLIYFSYDVKMKEKGDIPEGYSVSREKKERFSLILESASTNQTSMYLCASSSSGSGQPQHFGDGTRLSIL.

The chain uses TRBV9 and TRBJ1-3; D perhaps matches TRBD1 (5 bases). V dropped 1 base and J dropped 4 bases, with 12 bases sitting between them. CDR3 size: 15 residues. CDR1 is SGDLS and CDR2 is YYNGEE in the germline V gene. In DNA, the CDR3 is TGTGCCAGCAGCGTATCTGGGGACGCCGGAAACACCATATATTTT. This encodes CASSVSGDAGNTIYF.

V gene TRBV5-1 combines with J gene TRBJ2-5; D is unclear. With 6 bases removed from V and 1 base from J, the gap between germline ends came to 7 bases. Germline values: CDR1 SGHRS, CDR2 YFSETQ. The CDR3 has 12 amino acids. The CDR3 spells CASTRGQETQYF. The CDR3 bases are TGCGCCAGCACTCGTGGCCAAGAGACCCAGTACTTC.

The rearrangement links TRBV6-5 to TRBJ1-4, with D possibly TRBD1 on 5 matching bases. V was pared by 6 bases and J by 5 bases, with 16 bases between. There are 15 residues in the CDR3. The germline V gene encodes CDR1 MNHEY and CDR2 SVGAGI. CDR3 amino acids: CASRLGPAENEKLFF. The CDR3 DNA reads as TGTGCCAGCAGACTGGGACCGGCAGAAAATGAAAAACTGTTTTTT.

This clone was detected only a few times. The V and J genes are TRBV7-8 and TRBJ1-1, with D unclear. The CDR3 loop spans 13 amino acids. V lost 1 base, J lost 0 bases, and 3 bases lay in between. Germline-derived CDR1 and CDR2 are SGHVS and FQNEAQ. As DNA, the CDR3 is TGTGCCAGCAGCTTAGAGGTGAACACTGAAGCTTTCTTT. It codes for CASSLEVNTEAFF.

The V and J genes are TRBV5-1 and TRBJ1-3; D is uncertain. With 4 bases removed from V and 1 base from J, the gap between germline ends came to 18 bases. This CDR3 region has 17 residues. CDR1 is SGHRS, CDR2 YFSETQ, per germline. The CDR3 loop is CASSPFGVGTSGNTIYF. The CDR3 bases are TGCGCCAGCAGCCCTTTTGGGGTTGGCACATCTGGAAACACCATATATTTT.

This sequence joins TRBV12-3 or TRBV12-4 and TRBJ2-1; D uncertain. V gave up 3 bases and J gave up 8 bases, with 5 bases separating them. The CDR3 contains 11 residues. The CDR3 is CASSFRDEQFF. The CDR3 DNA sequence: TGTGCCAGCAGTTTTAGGGATGAGCAGTTCTTC.

The CDR3 bases are TGTGCCAGCAGCACTCGACAGGTACAGGCTGAAGCTTTCTTT. Its protein is CASSTRQVQAEAFF. The chain uses TRBV11-1 and TRBJ1-1; D possibly corresponds to TRBD1 (6 bases). V shed 5 bases and J shed 6 bases, with 16 bases lying between them. The CDR3 covers 14 residues. The germline V gene encodes CDR1 SGHAT and CDR2 FQDESV (reference sequence).

CDR3 bases: TGTGCCAGCATCTCCGACAGCTACTCTGGAAACACCATATATTTT. Its translation: CASISDSYSGNTIYF. V usage is TRBV6-5 and J usage is TRBJ1-3, with a weak D call TRBD1 (5 bases). The CDR3 has 15 residues. Germline loops: CDR1 MNHEY, CDR2 SVGAGI. Trimming pared 7 bases from V and 0 bases from J, leaving 13 bases between.